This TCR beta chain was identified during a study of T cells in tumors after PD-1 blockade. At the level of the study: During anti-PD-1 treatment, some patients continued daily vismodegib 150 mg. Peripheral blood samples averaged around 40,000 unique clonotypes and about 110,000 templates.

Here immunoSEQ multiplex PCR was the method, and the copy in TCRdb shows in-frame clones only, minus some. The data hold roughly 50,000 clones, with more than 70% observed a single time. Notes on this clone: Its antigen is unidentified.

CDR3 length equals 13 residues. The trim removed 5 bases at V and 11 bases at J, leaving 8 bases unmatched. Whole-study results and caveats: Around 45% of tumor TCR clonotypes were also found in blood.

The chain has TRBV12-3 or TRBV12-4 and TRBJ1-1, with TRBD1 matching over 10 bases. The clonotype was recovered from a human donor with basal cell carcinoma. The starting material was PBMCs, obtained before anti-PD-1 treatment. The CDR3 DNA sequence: TGTGCCAGCAGTACAACCGGGACAGGGGCGGCTTTCTTT. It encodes CASSTTGTGAAFF.